The TCR beta chain under discussion was sequenced for a study of T cell changes during pregnancy in multiple sclerosis. Some clones are missing from TCRdb's copy, which holds only in-frame ones; the method was immunoSEQ multiplex PCR. The repertoire consists of 36,000 or so clones, with 75% to 90% occurring once and the leading ten covering 10% to 12%. The receptor was isolated from a female donor with multiple sclerosis, enrolled in a pregnancy study. Here the sequenced sample was CD8+ T cells from peripheral blood mononuclear cells, taken in the third trimester of pregnancy.

CDR3 amino acids: CSVEQGLNTEAFF. The CDR3 region has the DNA TGCAGCGTTGAACAGGGGTTAAACACTGAAGCTTTCTTT. The rearrangement uses TRBV29-1 and TRBJ1-1, with D possibly TRBD1 on 6 matching bases. Germline V gives CDR1 SQVTM, CDR2 ANQGSEA. Trimming took off 2 bases at V and 2 bases at J, with 9 bases between the two ends. This CDR3 region has 13 residues. Looking up the rest from reference TRBV29-1 and TRBJ1-1 gives the full variable domain: SAVISQKPSRDICQRGTSLTIQCQVDSQVTMMFWYRQQPGQSLTLIATANQGSEATYESGFVIDKFPISRPNLTFSTLTVSNMSPEDSSIYLCSVEQGLNTEAFFGQGTRLTVV.